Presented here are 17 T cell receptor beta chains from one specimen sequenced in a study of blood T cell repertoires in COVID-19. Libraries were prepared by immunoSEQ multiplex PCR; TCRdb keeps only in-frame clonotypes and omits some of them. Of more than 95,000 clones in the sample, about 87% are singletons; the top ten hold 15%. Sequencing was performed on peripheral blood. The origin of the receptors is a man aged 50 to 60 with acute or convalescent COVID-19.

CDR3 in amino acids: CASSLPGVGTDTQYF. The CDR3 region has the DNA TGTGCCAGCAGCTTACCGGGAGTTGGCACAGATACGCAGTATTTT. The chain carries TRBV7-8 and TRBJ2-3; a weak D match, TRBD2 (6 bases). CDR3 length equals 15 residues. With 2 bases removed from V and 1 base from J, the gap between germline ends came to 10 bases. Germline V gene sequence: CDR1 SGHVS, CDR2 FQNEAQ.

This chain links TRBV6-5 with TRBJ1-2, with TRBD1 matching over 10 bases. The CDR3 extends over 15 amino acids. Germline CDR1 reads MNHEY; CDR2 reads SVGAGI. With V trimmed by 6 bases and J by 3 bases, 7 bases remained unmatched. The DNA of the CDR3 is TGTGCCAGCAGCCGCCCGGGGACAGGGGACTATGGCTACACCTTC. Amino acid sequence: CASSRPGTGDYGYTF.

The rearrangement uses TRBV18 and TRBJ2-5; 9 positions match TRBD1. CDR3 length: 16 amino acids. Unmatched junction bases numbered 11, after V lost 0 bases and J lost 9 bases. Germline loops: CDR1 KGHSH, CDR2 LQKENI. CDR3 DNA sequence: TGTGCCAGCTCACCACCCGGGACAGGGTTTTTTATGGCCCAGTACTTC. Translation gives CASSPPGTGFFMAQYF. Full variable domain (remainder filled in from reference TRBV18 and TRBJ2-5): NAGVMQNPRHLVRRRGQEARLRCSPMKGHSHVYWYRQLPEEGLKFMVYLQKENIIDESGMPKERFSAEFPKEGPSILRIQQVVRGDSAAYFCASSPPGTGFFMAQYFGPGTRLLVL.

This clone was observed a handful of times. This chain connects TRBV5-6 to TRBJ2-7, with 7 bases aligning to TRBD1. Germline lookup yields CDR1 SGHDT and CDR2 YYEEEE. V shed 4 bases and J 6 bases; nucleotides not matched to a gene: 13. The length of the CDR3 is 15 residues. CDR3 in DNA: TGTGCCAGCAGCCCCCCGGGACAGTTGTCAGGCGAGCAGTACTTC. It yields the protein CASSPPGQLSGEQYF. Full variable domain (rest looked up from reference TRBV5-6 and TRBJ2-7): DAGVTQSPTHLIKTRGQQVTLRCSPKSGHDTVSWYQQALGQGPQFIFQYYEEEERQRGNFPDRFSGHQFPNYSSELNVNALLLGDSALYLCASSPPGQLSGEQYFGPGTRLTVT.

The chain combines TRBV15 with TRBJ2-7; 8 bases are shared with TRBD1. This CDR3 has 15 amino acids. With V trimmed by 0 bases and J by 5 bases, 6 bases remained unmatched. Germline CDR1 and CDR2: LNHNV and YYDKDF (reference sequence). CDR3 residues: CATSRDVQGAHEQYF. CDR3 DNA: TGTGCCACCAGCAGAGACGTTCAGGGGGCCCACGAGCAGTACTTC.

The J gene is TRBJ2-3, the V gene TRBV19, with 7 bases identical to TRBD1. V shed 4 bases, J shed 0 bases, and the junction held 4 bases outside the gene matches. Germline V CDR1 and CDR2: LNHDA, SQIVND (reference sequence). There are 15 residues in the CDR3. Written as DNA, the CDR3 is TGTGCCAGTAGTACCGGGACAGCCAGCACAGATACGCAGTATTTT. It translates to CASSTGTASTDTQYF.

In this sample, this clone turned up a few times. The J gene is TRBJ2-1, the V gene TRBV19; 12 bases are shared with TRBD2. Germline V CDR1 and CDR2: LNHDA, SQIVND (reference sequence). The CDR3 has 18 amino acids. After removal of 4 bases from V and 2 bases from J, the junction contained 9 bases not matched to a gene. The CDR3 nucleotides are TGTGCCAGTAGTAAGAGAGGGACTAGCGGGCCTACCTACAATGAGCAGTTCTTC. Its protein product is CASSKRGTSGPTYNEQFF.

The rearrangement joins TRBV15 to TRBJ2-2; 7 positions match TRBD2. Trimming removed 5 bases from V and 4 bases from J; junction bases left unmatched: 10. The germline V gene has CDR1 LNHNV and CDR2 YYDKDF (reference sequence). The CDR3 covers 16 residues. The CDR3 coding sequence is TGTGCCACCAGCGTAGGGAGGCGGGAGACCACCGGGGAGCTGTTTTTT. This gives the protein CATSVGRRETTGELFF.

Written as DNA, the CDR3 is TGTGCCTGGAGGAGAGGGGGCGCGTATAATTCACCCCTCCACTTT. Translation gives CAWRRGGAYNSPLHF. V is TRBV30 and J is TRBJ1-6, with TRBD1 identical over 7 bases. This CDR3 region has 15 residues. Germline CDR1 and CDR2: GTSNPN and SVGIG (reference sequence). The ends lost 3 bases at V and 4 bases at J; junction bases unmatched: 6.

CDR3 DNA sequence: TGTGCCTGGAGTGTACTAGCGGGAGGAGGAGCAGATACGCAGTATTTT. It translates to CAWSVLAGGGADTQYF. J is TRBJ2-3 and V is TRBV30, with 12 bases matching TRBD2. The CDR3 spans 16 residues. With 0 bases clipped from V and 4 bases from J, the junction kept 5 bases outside the gene matches. In germline, CDR1 is GTSNPN, CDR2 SVGIG (reference sequence).

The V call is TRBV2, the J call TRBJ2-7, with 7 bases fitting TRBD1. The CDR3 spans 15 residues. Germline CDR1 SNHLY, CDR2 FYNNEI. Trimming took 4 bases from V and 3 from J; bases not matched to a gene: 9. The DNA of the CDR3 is TGTGCCAGCAGTGTTCCACAGGGGCTACACTACGAGCAGTACTTC. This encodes CASSVPQGLHYEQYF.

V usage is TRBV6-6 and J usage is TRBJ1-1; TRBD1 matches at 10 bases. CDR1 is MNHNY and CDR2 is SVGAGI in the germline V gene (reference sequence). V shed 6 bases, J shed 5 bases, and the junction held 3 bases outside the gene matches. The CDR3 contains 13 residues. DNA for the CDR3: TGTGCCAGCAGGCGGGGACAGGGGACTGAAGCTTTCTTT. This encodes CASRRGQGTEAFF.

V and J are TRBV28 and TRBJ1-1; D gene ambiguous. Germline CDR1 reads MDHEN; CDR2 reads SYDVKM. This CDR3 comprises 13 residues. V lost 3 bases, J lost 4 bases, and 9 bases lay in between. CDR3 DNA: TGTGCCAGCAGTTTCGAGGGCGGCACTGAAGCTTTCTTT. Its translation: CASSFEGGTEAFF.

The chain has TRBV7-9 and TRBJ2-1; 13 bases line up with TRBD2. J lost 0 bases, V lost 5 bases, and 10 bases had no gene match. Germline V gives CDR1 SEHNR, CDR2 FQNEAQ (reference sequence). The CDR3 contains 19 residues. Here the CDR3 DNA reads TGTGCCAGCAGCCTCCGACTAGCGGGAGGCCTGAGCTCCTACAATGAGCAGTTCTTC. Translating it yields CASSLRLAGGLSSYNEQFF.

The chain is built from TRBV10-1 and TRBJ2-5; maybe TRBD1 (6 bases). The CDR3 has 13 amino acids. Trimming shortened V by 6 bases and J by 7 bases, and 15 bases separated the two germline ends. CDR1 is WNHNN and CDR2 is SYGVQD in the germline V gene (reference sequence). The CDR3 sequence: CASSRTGLGTQYF. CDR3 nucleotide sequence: TGCGCCAGCAGCCGAACAGGGCTAGGGACCCAGTACTTC.

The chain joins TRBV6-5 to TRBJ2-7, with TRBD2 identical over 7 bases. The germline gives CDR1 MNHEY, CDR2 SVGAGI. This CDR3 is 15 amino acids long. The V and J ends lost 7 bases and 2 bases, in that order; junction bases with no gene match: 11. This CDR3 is CASTAPGLNPYEQYF. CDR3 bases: TGTGCCAGCACCGCCCCGGGACTAAACCCCTACGAGCAGTACTTC.

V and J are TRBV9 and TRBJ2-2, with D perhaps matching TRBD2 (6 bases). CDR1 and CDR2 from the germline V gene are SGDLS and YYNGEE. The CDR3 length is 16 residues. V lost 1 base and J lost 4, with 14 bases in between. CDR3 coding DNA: TGTGCCAGCAGCGTAAGCGCACTAGCCGGCACCGGGGAGCTGTTTTTT. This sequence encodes CASSVSALAGTGELFF. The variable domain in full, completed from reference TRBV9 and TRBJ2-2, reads DSGVTQTPKHLITATGQRVTLRCSPRSGDLSVYWYQQSLDQGLQFLIQYYNGEERAKGNILERFSAQQFPDLHSELNLSSLELGDSALYFCASSVSALAGTGELFFGEGSRLTVL.